This T cell receptor (beta chain) derives from a study of OX40 agonist ivuxolimab in advanced cancers. Patients were ruled out by autoimmune disease history or systemic immunosuppression. Using immunoSEQ multiplex PCR, the repertoire was profiled, and TCRdb retains in-frame clones only, with some absent. Of around 98,000 clones in the sample, around 85% were seen once. This CDR3 region has 12 residues. CDR1 SGHVS and CDR2 FNYEAQ come from the germline V gene. V was trimmed by 2 bases and J by 4 bases, leaving 5 bases between them. This TCR was recovered from an adult with an advanced solid tumor such as melanoma, head and neck, liver or kidney cancer. This specimen was CD4+ or CD8+ T cells sorted from blood, taken in a trial of the OX40 agonist ivuxolimab. The rearrangement links TRBV7-6 to TRBJ1-1; D is unresolved. This chain's CDR3 is CASSLTGTEAFF. The CDR3, as DNA: TGTGCCAGCAGCTTAACGGGCACTGAAGCTTTCTTT.